Each of the 14 T cell receptor beta chains below was sequenced from the same sample in a study of blood T cell repertoires in COVID-19. Here immunoSEQ multiplex PCR was the method, and the copy in TCRdb shows in-frame clones only, minus some. The sample shows fewer than 150,000 clones, roughly four fifths of them seen only once. Specimen: peripheral blood. These receptors were taken from a woman over 75 in a cohort sampled during active or convalescent COVID-19.

The gene calls are TRBV12-3 or TRBV12-4 and TRBJ2-2; D is perhaps TRBD2 (5 bases). The CDR3 is 12 residues long. Trimming removed 6 bases at V and 6 bases at J, with 8 bases between. The CDR3 DNA follows: TGTGCCAGCAGACTAGTTCCCGGGGAGCTGTTTTTT. Amino acid sequence: CASRLVPGELFF.

The chain carries TRBV6-2 or TRBV6-3 and TRBJ2-3; 15 bases agree with TRBD2. This CDR3 contains 18 residues. From germline, CDR1 is MNHEY and CDR2 SVGEGT. V dropped 4 bases and J dropped 4; count of bases not matched to a gene: 9. CDR3 sequence: CASSSRTSGGAGADTQYF. In DNA form, the CDR3 reads TGTGCCAGCAGTTCCAGGACTAGCGGGGGGGCAGGGGCAGATACGCAGTATTTT.

This chain joins TRBV13 and TRBJ1-3; D might be TRBD1 (5 bases). Germline V gene lookup returns CDR1 PRHDT and CDR2 FYEKMQ (reference sequence). Trimming removed 8 bases from V and 4 bases from J, with 15 bases in between. The CDR3 length is 14 residues. CDR3 protein: CASCQIGGGNTIYF. CDR3 nucleotides: TGTGCCAGCTGTCAGATCGGGGGAGGAAACACCATATATTTT.

The J gene is TRBJ2-1, the V gene TRBV18, with 15 bases matching TRBD2. J lost 9 bases, V lost 3 bases, and 6 bases had no gene match. The CDR3 spans 16 residues. Per germline, CDR1 KGHSH and CDR2 LQKENI. The DNA of the CDR3 is TGTGCCAGCTCACCGGAGGGACTAGCGGGGGGAGGTGAGCAGTTCTTC. This encodes CASSPEGLAGGGEQFF.

The chain carries TRBV20-1 and TRBJ1-5; 9 nucleotides match TRBD1. V lost 3 bases and J lost 1; bases outside the gene matches: 10. CDR3 length equals 17 residues. CDR1 DFQATT and CDR2 SNEGSKA come from the germline V gene (reference sequence). The CDR3 nucleotides are TGCAGTGCTAGTTACTACTCCGGGACAGGGAGCAATCAGCCCCAGCATTTT. It translates to CSASYYSGTGSNQPQHF.

V usage is TRBV21-1 and J usage is TRBJ2-4; TRBD2 reflects the table's D call only, with no check against the DNA. TRBV21-1 is tagged as a pseudogene. The CDR3 covers 19 residues. This chain's CDR3 is CASSKFSGLAGGHKNIQYF. CDR3 in DNA: TGTGCCAGCAGCAAATTTTCAGGACTAGCGGGGGGCCACAAAAACATTCAGTACTTC.

V and J are TRBV5-1 and TRBJ2-7, with 10 bases aligning to TRBD1. This CDR3 is 15 amino acids long. Trimming at V came to 4 bases and at J to 4 bases, leaving 8 bases not matched to a gene. Germline CDR1 is SGHRS and CDR2 is YFSETQ. In DNA, the CDR3 is TGCGCCAGCAGCACGACAGGGGGCACGTCATACGAGCAGTACTTC. Protein sequence: CASSTTGGTSYEQYF.

The rearrangement joins TRBV19 to TRBJ2-3, with TRBD1 identical over 10 bases. The CDR3 loop spans 16 amino acids. V lost 5 bases to trimming and J lost 1 base; unmatched junction nucleotides: 6. From germline, CDR1 is LNHDA and CDR2 SQIVND (reference sequence). The CDR3 DNA follows: TGTGCCAGTAGTTCCCGGACAGGGGGGGGCACAGATACGCAGTATTTT. Translated: CASSSRTGGGTDTQYF.

The CDR3 spells CASTPYRGETQYF. The CDR3 bases are TGTGCCAGCACCCCGTACAGGGGAGAGACCCAGTACTTC. This sequence joins TRBV7-9 and TRBJ2-5, with 7 bases matching TRBD1. V lost 7 bases, J lost 4 bases, and 6 bases stayed unmatched. CDR1 and CDR2 from the germline V gene are SEHNR and FQNEAQ (reference sequence). The CDR3 length is 13 residues. Supplemented by reference TRBV7-9 and TRBJ2-5, the full variable domain reads DTGVSQNPRHKITKRGQNVTFRCDPISEHNRLYWYRQTLGQGPEFLTYFQNEAQLEKSRLLSDRFSAERPKGSFSTLEIQRTEQGDSAMYLCASTPYRGETQYFGPGTRLLVL.

This clone was recorded at least ten times. The V call is TRBV28, the J call TRBJ1-6; TRBD1 might be the D (6 bases). The CDR3 loop spans 14 amino acids. Trimming stripped 4 bases from V and 8 bases from J, with 12 bases between. The germline V gene has CDR1 MDHEN and CDR2 SYDVKM. The CDR3 DNA is TGTGCCAGCAGTTACAGGGACGGGCATTCACCCCTCCACTTT. Translated: CASSYRDGHSPLHF.

The chain has TRBV6-1 and TRBJ2-1; 13 nucleotides agree with TRBD2. Germline CDR1 reads MNHNS; CDR2 reads SASEGT. V shed 4 bases and J 10 bases; nucleotides not matched to a gene: 10. There are 16 residues in the CDR3. The CDR3 is CASSAQLAGGLGEQFF. The DNA of the CDR3 is TGTGCCAGCAGTGCCCAACTAGCGGGGGGGCTAGGGGAGCAGTTCTTC.

CDR3 sequence: CASRTVNTEAFF. CDR3 in DNA: TGTGCCAGCAGAACAGTAAACACTGAAGCTTTCTTT. The chain is built from TRBV6-5 and TRBJ1-1; no firm D call. Trimming cost V 6 bases and J 2 bases, with 7 bases left between them. The CDR3 consists of 12 residues. Looked up from germline, CDR1 is MNHEY and CDR2 is SVGAGI.

The V call is TRBV6-5, the J call TRBJ2-5; 8 positions agree with TRBD2. The CDR3 consists of 15 residues. In germline, CDR1 is MNHEY, CDR2 SVGAGI. After removal of 5 bases from V and 3 bases from J, the junction contained 8 bases not matched to a gene. CDR3 sequence reads: CASSSPGLVKETQYF. In nucleotides, the CDR3 is TGTGCCAGCAGTAGTCCGGGACTAGTAAAAGAGACCCAGTACTTC.

V usage is TRBV19 and J usage is TRBJ2-4; TRBD1 matches at 8 bases. CDR1 is LNHDA, CDR2 SQIVND, per germline (reference sequence). The junction had 15 bases not matched to a gene; V was cut back by 4 bases and J by 7 bases. This CDR3 region has 17 residues. CDR3 DNA: TGTGCCAGTAGTACAAGACAGGGGAGAGGTTTGGGGAACATTCAGTACTTC. This codes for CASSTRQGRGLGNIQYF.